The text below deals with one T cell receptor beta chain. Its antigen remains unidentified. This sample was taken from a study of T cells in localized non-small cell lung cancer. Study outcomes and limitations: For the top 100 tumor clones, a median around 61 also appeared in adjacent lung. Heterogeneity is still possible, as just one tumor region was sequenced. Clonality peaked in uninvolved adjacent lung rather than tumor. Increased T cell density in blood showed an association with longer overall survival.

The data were produced by immunoSEQ multiplex PCR, yet TCRdb's version contains in-frame clones alone and is incomplete. The repertoire holds tens of thousands of clones, with about 87% as singletons. Trimming took 6 bases from V and 3 from J, leaving 14 bases between them. Germline V gene sequence: CDR1 MNHNY, CDR2 SVGAGI (reference sequence). The CDR3 runs to 15 residues. This material consisted of peripheral blood, taken before any cancer treatment. The clonotype originates from a man aged 40 to 75 with stage I squamous cell lung carcinoma. The genes are TRBV6-6 and TRBJ2-2; D ambiguous. CDR3: CASRRKTTYTGELFF. The DNA of the CDR3 is TGTGCCAGCAGACGAAAGACGACGTACACCGGGGAGCTGTTTTTT.